These 27 T cell receptor beta chains originate from one sample sequenced in a study of T cell repertoires in cytomegalovirus infection. TCRdb re-analysed the reads in MiXCR, keeping a single row per CDR3 protein. This table has about 890,000 distinct CDR3 sequences, approximately 31% appearing once. These receptors lack a known antigen. Source: cultured CD8+ T cells from PBMCs, taken from culture after CMV antigen stimulation. Every receptor here comes from a human donor in good health (CMV status not recorded). Some clones in this sample may be carry-over from other donors' samples.

This clonotype was seen repeatedly, ten times or more. This sequence joins TRBV7-2 and TRBJ2-5; TRBD2 aligns across 10 bases. The V gene end was trimmed by 5 bases and the J gene end by 2 bases; junction bases not matched to a gene: 8. The CDR3 has 16 amino acids. Per germline, CDR1 SGHTA and CDR2 FQGNSA. The CDR3 protein is CASSPPASGGQETQYF. The CDR3 DNA is TGTGCCAGCAGCCCCCCGGCTAGCGGGGGTCAAGAGACCCAGTACTTC.

The gene calls are TRBV20-1 and TRBJ2-7; D is undetermined. The V gene's germline CDR1 is DFQATT and CDR2 SNEGSKA (reference sequence). This CDR3 comprises 13 residues. The ends were cut back, 3 bases at V and 0 bases at J, with 9 bases in the middle. The CDR3 is CSASLRSSYEQYF. The CDR3 nucleotides are TGCAGTGCTAGTCTTCGGAGCTCCTACGAGCAGTACTTC.

The chain links TRBV15 to TRBJ2-7; 7 bases map to TRBD1. Germline CDR1 reads LNHNV; CDR2 reads YYDKDF (reference sequence). The CDR3 consists of 15 residues. V dropped 3 bases and J dropped 2; count of bases not matched to a gene: 7. CDR3: CATSSFWTGAYEQYF. CDR3 nucleotides: TGTGCCACCAGCAGTTTTTGGACAGGTGCCTACGAGCAGTACTTC. Full variable domain (missing parts from reference TRBV15 and TRBJ2-7): DAMVIQNPRYQVTQFGKPVTLSCSQTLNHNVMYWYQQKSSQAPKLLFHYYDKDFNNEADTPDNFQSRRPNTSFCFLDIRSPGLGDTAMYLCATSSFWTGAYEQYFGPGTRLTVT.

This sequence joins TRBV11-2 and TRBJ2-3, with a weak D call TRBD2 (6 bases). Germline CDR1 is SGHAT and CDR2 is FQNNGV. The CDR3 covers 16 residues. Trimming pared 0 bases from V and 5 bases from J, leaving 15 bases between. CDR3 sequence: CASSLDQAGGVDTQYF. In DNA, the CDR3 is TGTGCCAGCAGCTTAGATCAGGCAGGAGGGGTAGATACGCAGTATTTT.

This sequence joins TRBV7-6 and TRBJ2-2; perhaps D is TRBD1 or TRBD2 (5 bases each). Germline V lookup: CDR1 SGHVS, CDR2 FNYEAQ. V was shortened by 5 bases and J by 3 bases, with 10 bases between the two germline ends. This CDR3 contains 14 residues. This CDR3 reads CASSPEGHTGELFF. CDR3 sequence (DNA): TGTGCCAGCAGCCCTGAGGGACACACCGGGGAGCTGTTTTTT.

V usage is TRBV5-6 and J usage is TRBJ1-6; 9 bases align to TRBD1. Losses at the gene ends were 4 bases for V and 13 bases for J; bases not matched to a gene: 12. The CDR3 length is 15 residues. Germline assignment: CDR1 SGHDT and CDR2 YYEEEE. The CDR3 nucleotides read TGTGCCAGCAGCCCCGGGACAGGGCCAAGGAGGCCCCTCCACTTT. Its protein is CASSPGTGPRRPLHF.

The chain employs TRBV10-3 and TRBJ2-1, with 7 bases identical to TRBD1. V gave up 11 bases and J gave up 0 bases; unmatched junction bases: 4. This CDR3 spans 13 amino acids. Germline CDR1 ENHRY, CDR2 SYGVKD. The CDR3 DNA reads TGTGCCGCTCGGGACAGCTCCTACAATGAGCAGTTCTTC. This gives the protein CAARDSSYNEQFF.

This clonotype has just a few counts. The genes are TRBV5-1 and TRBJ2-7; no clear D. Germline CDR1 reads SGHRS; CDR2 reads YFSETQ. The CDR3 consists of 14 residues. V shed 0 bases and J shed 0 bases, with 7 bases lying between them. The CDR3 coding sequence is TGCGCCAGCAGCTTGGACGGGTACTCCTACGAGCAGTACTTC. Translation gives CASSLDGYSYEQYF.

This rearrangement joins TRBV27 to TRBJ2-3, with D perhaps matching TRBD2 (7 bases). Germline lookup yields CDR1 MNHEY and CDR2 SMNVEV (reference sequence). The CDR3 extends over 14 amino acids. V lost 5 bases and J 3 bases, leaving 12 bases between the germline ends. CDR3 residues: CASSRTAGTDTQYF. CDR3 DNA: TGTGCCAGCAGTCGGACAGCGGGGACAGATACGCAGTATTTT.

This rearrangement joins TRBV11-2 to TRBJ2-7; 9 bases line up with TRBD1. The junction had 10 bases not matched to a gene; V was cut back by 7 bases and J by 3 bases. Germline values: CDR1 SGHAT, CDR2 FQNNGV. This CDR3 is built from 15 residues. The CDR3 region is CASNPWKGQGYEQYV. CDR3 nucleotide sequence: TGTGCCAGCAACCCTTGGAAGGGACAGGGCTACGAGCAGTACGTC.

This clonotype was counted only a few times. J is TRBJ2-7 and V is TRBV3-1; the match to TRBD1 covers 7 bases. Germline assignment: CDR1 LGHDT and CDR2 YNNKEL (reference sequence). This CDR3 has 17 amino acids. V shed 3 bases and J 0 bases; nucleotides not matched to a gene: 11. The CDR3 loop is CASSHRSGTDISYEQYF. The CDR3 DNA reads TGTGCCAGCAGCCACCGATCCGGGACAGACATCTCCTACGAGCAGTACTTC.

This clonotype was seen ten or more times. V usage is TRBV7-6 and J usage is TRBJ2-5; perhaps TRBD2 as D (6 bases). CDR3 length equals 13 residues. Deletions cut 7 bases from V and 3 bases from J, with 12 bases between. Germline V gene data show CDR1 as SGHVS and CDR2 as FNYEAQ. In nucleotides, the CDR3 is TGTGCCAGCACCCGACGCGGGGAAGAGACCCAGTACTTC. Translation gives CASTRRGEETQYF.

V usage is TRBV20-1 and J usage is TRBJ1-6; D possibly corresponds to TRBD1 (5 bases). The CDR3 has 16 residues. Germline V gene data show CDR1 as DFQATT and CDR2 as SNEGSKA (reference sequence). Trimming shortened V by 6 bases and J by 2 bases, and 17 bases separated the two germline ends. DNA of the CDR3: TGCAGTGCAGTTCAGGGTCATGTCACCTATAATTCACCCCTCCACTTT. This translates into CSAVQGHVTYNSPLHF.

The gene calls are TRBV6-5 and TRBJ2-5, with a possible D match to TRBD1 (5 bases). This CDR3 is built from 14 residues. Germline assignment: CDR1 MNHEY and CDR2 SVGAGI. Trimming took 0 bases from V and 5 from J, leaving 10 bases between them. The CDR3, as DNA: TGTGCCAGCAGTTACTCGGGGCCCGAGGAGACCCAGTACTTC. This sequence encodes CASSYSGPEETQYF.

This clonotype was observed a few times. The CDR3 is CASSSGTGRWDTQYF. The CDR3 bases are TGTGCCAGCAGTTCCGGGACAGGGAGGTGGGATACGCAGTATTTT. The V gene is TRBV27, the J gene TRBJ2-3, with 9 bases identical to TRBD1. Germline loops: CDR1 MNHEY, CDR2 SMNVEV (reference sequence). Trimming took 4 bases from V and 6 from J; bases not matched to a gene: 8. The CDR3 spans 15 residues.

This clonotype was picked up a small number of times. The V gene is TRBV4-3, the J gene TRBJ2-1; D possibly uses TRBD1 or TRBD2 (6 bases each). With 4 bases removed from V and 5 bases from J, the gap between germline ends came to 21 bases. CDR1 is LGHNA and CDR2 is YSLEER in the germline V gene. This CDR3 is built from 17 residues. The CDR3 reads CASSRGGGQGNNNEQFF. Here the CDR3 DNA reads TGCGCCAGCAGCCGAGGAGGGGGGCAGGGTAATAACAATGAGCAGTTCTTC.

This clonotype occurred a few times. The chain links TRBV5-8 to TRBJ2-7; tentatively, D is TRBD1 (6 bases). V was pared by 6 bases and J by 2 bases, with 15 bases between. The CDR3 contains 14 residues. Germline V gene lookup returns CDR1 SGHTS and CDR2 YDEGEE. CDR3 in amino acids: CASNHGTQTYEQYF. The CDR3 DNA reads TGTGCCAGCAACCACGGGACACAAACCTACGAGCAGTACTTC.

As to this clonotype: With a much larger clone just one base away, this may be a read error. This sequence joins TRBV7-6 and TRBJ2-1, with 11 bases identical to TRBD2. The germline V gene encodes CDR1 SGHVS and CDR2 FNYEAQ. V was pared by 5 bases and J by 7 bases, with 10 bases of the junction left unmatched. The CDR3 totals 16 residues. CDR3 amino acids: CASSPLASGGSNEQFF. The CDR3 region has the DNA TGTGCCAGCAGCCCCCTAGCTAGCGGGGGGTCAAATGAGCAGTTCTTC.

The DNA of the CDR3 is TGTGCCAGCAGTTACTCCAAAGGGCCCCTGGCGAACACCGGGGAGCTGTTTTTT. It yields the protein CASSYSKGPLANTGELFF. V gene TRBV6-6 combines with J gene TRBJ2-2; D ambiguous. The CDR3 is made up of 18 amino acids. Germline values: CDR1 MNHNY, CDR2 SVGAGI (reference sequence). With 0 bases removed from V and 0 bases from J, the gap between germline ends came to 14 bases.

This chain links TRBV20-1 with TRBJ2-5, with 8 bases identical to TRBD2. Trimming at V came to 3 bases and at J to 10 bases, leaving 10 bases not matched to a gene. The germline V gene encodes CDR1 DFQATT and CDR2 SNEGSKA (reference sequence). The CDR3 has 13 residues. DNA of the CDR3: TGCAGTGCTAGGGGGCGGGGGGCGAGCGGCCAGTACTTC. It codes for CSARGRGASGQYF.

The V gene is TRBV5-1, the J gene TRBJ2-2; D possibly matches TRBD1 or TRBD2 (5 bases each). The CDR3 sequence is 15 residues long. Trimming pared 4 bases from V and 7 bases from J, leaving 17 bases between. Germline assignment: CDR1 SGHRS and CDR2 YFSETQ. The CDR3 sequence is CASSQQRGRSGELFF. CDR3 bases: TGCGCCAGCAGCCAACAGAGGGGTCGGAGCGGGGAGCTGTTTTTT.

This clonotype was detected many times. V usage is TRBV2 and J usage is TRBJ1-4, with TRBD1 as a possible D gene (6 bases). CDR1 is SNHLY and CDR2 is FYNNEI in the germline V gene. Trimming shortened V by 7 bases and J by 3 bases, and 15 bases separated the two germline ends. The length of the CDR3 is 15 residues. CDR3 protein: CASTVTGFPNEKLFF. CDR3 DNA: TGTGCCAGCACCGTCACAGGGTTTCCTAATGAAAAACTGTTTTTT.

V is TRBV4-1 and J is TRBJ2-3; D possibly corresponds to TRBD2 (6 bases). This CDR3 comprises 18 residues. Germline CDR1 is MGHRA and CDR2 is YSYEKL. V lost 0 bases to trimming and J lost 7 bases, with 23 bases between them. This CDR3 is CASSQETRRRTGLNTQYF. The CDR3 coding sequence is TGCGCCAGCAGCCAAGAGACCCGGAGACGGACGGGACTCAATACGCAGTATTTT.

The V call is TRBV7-8, the J call TRBJ2-7, with no clear D. CDR1 is SGHVS, CDR2 FQNEAQ, per germline. V lost 5 bases and J 1 base, leaving 9 bases between the germline ends. This CDR3 has 13 amino acids. The CDR3 sequence: CASSEQYSYEQYV. In nucleotides, the CDR3 is TGTGCCAGCAGCGAGCAATATTCCTACGAGCAGTACGTC.

The J gene is TRBJ1-5, the V gene TRBV12-3 or TRBV12-4; D is ambiguous. This CDR3 spans 15 amino acids. V was pared by 5 bases and J by 0 bases, with 11 bases between. Written as DNA, the CDR3 is TGTGCCAGCAGTGAGGAAGAATATAGCAATCAGCCCCAGCATTTT. Residues: CASSEEEYSNQPQHF.

This chain joins TRBV28 and TRBJ1-1; 8 bases line up with TRBD1. J lost 8 bases, V lost 6 bases, and 11 bases had no gene match. Germline V gives CDR1 MDHEN, CDR2 SYDVKM. The CDR3 has 14 residues. The CDR3 reads CASSLSQGATEAFF. DNA for the CDR3: TGTGCCAGCAGCCTTTCTCAGGGGGCCACGGAAGCTTTCTTT.

The CDR3, as DNA: TGTGCCAGCAGCTCCGGGACTAGCCCCAATGAGCAGTTCTTC. Protein: CASSSGTSPNEQFF. V usage is TRBV7-9 and J usage is TRBJ2-1; 9 bases map to TRBD2. The CDR3 runs 14 residues. Per germline, CDR1 SEHNR and CDR2 FQNEAQ (reference sequence). Trimming took 4 bases from V and 6 from J; bases not matched to a gene: 4.